This T cell receptor (beta chain) is from a study of control samples from healthy donors and cancer patients. The CDR3 loop spans 13 amino acids. Germline CDR1 is LGHNT and CDR2 is FRNRAP. V lost 3 bases to trimming and J lost 5 bases, with 10 bases between them. Only in-frame clones appear in the TCRdb table, and some are missing; sequencing was by immunoSEQ multiplex PCR. This table has roughly 98,000 clones, approximately 78% appearing once. The clonotype was recovered from a woman in her sixties or seventies in good health. V and J are TRBV12-5 and TRBJ2-5; no clear D gene. Sequenced input: blood. The CDR3 reads CASGFFLGETQYF. In DNA, the CDR3 is TGTGCTAGTGGTTTCTTTCTGGGGGAGACCCAGTACTTC.